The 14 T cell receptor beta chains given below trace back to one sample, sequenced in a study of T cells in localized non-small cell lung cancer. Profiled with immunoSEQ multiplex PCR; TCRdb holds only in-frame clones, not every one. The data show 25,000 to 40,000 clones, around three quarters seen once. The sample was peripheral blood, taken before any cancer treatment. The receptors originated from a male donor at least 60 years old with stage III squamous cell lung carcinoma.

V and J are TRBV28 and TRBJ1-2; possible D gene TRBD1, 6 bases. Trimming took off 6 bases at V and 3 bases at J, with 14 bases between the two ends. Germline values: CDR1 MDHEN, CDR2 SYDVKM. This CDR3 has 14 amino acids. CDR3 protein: CASRTGGRDYGYTF. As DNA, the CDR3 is TGTGCCAGCAGAACCGGGGGGCGCGACTATGGCTACACCTTC.

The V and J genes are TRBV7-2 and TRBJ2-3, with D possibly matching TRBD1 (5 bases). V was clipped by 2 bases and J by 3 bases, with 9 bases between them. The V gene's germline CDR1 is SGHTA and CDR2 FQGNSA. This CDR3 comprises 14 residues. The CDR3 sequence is CASSLTSGTDTQYF. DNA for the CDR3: TGTGCCAGCAGCTTAACCTCAGGGACAGATACGCAGTATTTT. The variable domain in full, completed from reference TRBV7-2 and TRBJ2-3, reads GAGVSQSPSNKVTEKGKDVELRCDPISGHTALYWYRQSLGQGLEFLIYFQGNSAPDKSGLPSDRFSAERTGGSVSTLTIQRTQQEDSAVYLCASSLTSGTDTQYFGPGTRLTVL.

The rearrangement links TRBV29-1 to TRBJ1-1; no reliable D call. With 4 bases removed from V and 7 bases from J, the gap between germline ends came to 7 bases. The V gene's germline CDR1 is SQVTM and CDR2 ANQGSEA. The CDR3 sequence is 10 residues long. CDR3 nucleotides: TGCAGCGTTGCGGGGTTTGAAGCTTTCTTT. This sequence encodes CSVAGFEAFF.

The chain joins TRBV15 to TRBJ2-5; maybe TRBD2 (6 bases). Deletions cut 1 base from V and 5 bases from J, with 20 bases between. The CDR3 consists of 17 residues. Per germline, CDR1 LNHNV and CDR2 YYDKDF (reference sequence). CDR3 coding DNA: TGTGCCACCAGCAGAGCCATGTCGGGCAGAGGGACTGAGACCCAGTACTTC. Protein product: CATSRAMSGRGTETQYF.

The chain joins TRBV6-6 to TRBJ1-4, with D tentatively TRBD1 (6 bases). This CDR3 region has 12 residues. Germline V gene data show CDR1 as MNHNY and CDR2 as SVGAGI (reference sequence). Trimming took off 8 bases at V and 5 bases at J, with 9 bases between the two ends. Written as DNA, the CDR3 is TGTGCCAGCCGCAGGGGCAATGAAAAACTGTTTTTT. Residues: CASRRGNEKLFF.

In nucleotides, the CDR3 is TGTGCCAGCTCACCTACGGCTGCTAGCACAGATACGCAGTATTTT. It yields the protein CASSPTAASTDTQYF. The chain has TRBV18 and TRBJ2-3; D call uncertain. CDR3 size: 15 residues. Trimming removed 3 bases from V and 0 bases from J, with 10 bases in between. Germline CDR1 is KGHSH and CDR2 is LQKENI.

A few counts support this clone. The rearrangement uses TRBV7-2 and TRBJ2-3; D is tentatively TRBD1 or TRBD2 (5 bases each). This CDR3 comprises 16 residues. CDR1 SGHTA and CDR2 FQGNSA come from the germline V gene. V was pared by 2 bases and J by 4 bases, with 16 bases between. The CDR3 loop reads CASSLLGPAIPDTQYF. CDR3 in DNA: TGTGCCAGCAGCTTACTGGGACCAGCTATCCCAGATACGCAGTATTTT.

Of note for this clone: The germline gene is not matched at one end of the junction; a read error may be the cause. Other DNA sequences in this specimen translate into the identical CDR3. The CDR3, as DNA: TGTGCCAGCAGCTACTCGGGGCCCCGGTATGAAAAATTGTTTTTT. This encodes CASSYSGPRYEKLFF. This chain links TRBV28 with TRBJ1-4, with TRBD1 as a possible D gene (5 bases). Germline CDR1 and CDR2: MDHEN and SYDVKM. The CDR3 totals 15 residues.

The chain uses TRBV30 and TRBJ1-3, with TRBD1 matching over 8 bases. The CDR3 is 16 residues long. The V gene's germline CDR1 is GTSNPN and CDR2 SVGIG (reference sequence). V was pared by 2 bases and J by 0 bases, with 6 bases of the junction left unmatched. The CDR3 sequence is CAWSHRGVSSGNTIYF. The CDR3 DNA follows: TGTGCCTGGAGTCACAGGGGGGTCTCCTCTGGAAACACCATATATTTT. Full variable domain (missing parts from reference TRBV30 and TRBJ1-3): SQTIHQWPATLVQPVGSPLSLECTVEGTSNPNLYWYRQAAGRGLQLLFYSVGIGQISSEVPQNLSASRPQDRQFILSSKKLLLSDSGFYLCAWSHRGVSSGNTIYFGEGSWLTVV.

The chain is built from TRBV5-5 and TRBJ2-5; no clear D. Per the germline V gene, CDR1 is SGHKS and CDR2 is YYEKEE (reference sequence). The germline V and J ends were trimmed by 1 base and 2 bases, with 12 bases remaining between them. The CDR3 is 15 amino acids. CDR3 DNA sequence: TGTGCCAGCAGCTTGACAGAGTCTTTACAAGAGACCCAGTACTTC. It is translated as CASSLTESLQETQYF.

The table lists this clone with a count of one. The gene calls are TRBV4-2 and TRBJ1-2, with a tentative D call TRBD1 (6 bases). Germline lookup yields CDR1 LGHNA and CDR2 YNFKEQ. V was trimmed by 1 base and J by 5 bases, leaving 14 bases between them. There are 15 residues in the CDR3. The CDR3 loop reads CASSQASGQRYGYTF. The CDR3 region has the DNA TGTGCCAGCAGCCAAGCCTCCGGACAGAGATATGGCTACACCTTC.

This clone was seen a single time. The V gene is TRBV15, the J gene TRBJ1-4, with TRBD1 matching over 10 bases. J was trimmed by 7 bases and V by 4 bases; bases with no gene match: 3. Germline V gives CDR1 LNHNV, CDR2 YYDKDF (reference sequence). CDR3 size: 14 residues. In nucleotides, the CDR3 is TGTGCCACCAGCACAGACAGGGGGCGTGAAAAACTGTTTTTT. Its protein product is CATSTDRGREKLFF.

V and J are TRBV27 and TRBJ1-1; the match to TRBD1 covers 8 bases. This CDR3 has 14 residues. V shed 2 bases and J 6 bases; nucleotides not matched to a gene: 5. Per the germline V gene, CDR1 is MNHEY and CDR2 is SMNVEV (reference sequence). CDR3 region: CASSLRGQVSEAFF. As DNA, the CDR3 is TGTGCCAGCAGTTTAAGGGGACAGGTCTCTGAAGCTTTCTTT.

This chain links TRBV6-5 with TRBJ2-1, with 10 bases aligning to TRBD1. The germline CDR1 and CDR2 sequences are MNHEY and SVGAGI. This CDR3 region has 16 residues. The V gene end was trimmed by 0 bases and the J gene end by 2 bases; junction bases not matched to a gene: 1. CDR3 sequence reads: CASSYSTGGPYNEQFF. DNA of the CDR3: TGTGCCAGCAGTTACTCGACAGGGGGCCCCTACAATGAGCAGTTCTTC.